These 30 T cell receptor beta chains were all obtained from the same sample, sequenced in a study of T cell responses to AZD1222 COVID-19 vaccine. TCRdb keeps only in-frame clones here, not all; method: immunoSEQ multiplex PCR. The table has approximately 64,000 clones, approximately 90% seen once. The material was peripheral blood, obtained 28 days after the second dose of the MenACWY control vaccine. These receptor sequences come from an adult who received the MenACWY meningococcal vaccine as a control.

This chain links TRBV5-1 with TRBJ2-1; 14 bases are shared with TRBD2. The CDR3 is 15 amino acids. J was trimmed by 10 bases and V by 4 bases; bases with no gene match: 7. Per germline, CDR1 SGHRS and CDR2 YFSETQ. The CDR3 reads CASSQGLAGAEEQFF. The CDR3 bases are TGCGCCAGCAGCCAGGGACTAGCGGGAGCGGAGGAGCAGTTCTTC.

The rearrangement links TRBV5-1 to TRBJ2-3; D call uncertain. This CDR3 is 15 amino acids long. V was trimmed by 2 bases and J by 2 bases, leaving 12 bases between them. The germline V gene has CDR1 SGHRS and CDR2 YFSETQ. The CDR3, as DNA: TGCGCCAGCAGCTTTAAGGGCTATGACACAGATACGCAGTATTTT. It translates to CASSFKGYDTDTQYF.

The V gene is TRBV27, the J gene TRBJ2-1, with a weak D call TRBD2 (6 bases). Between the trimmed V and J ends, which lost 3 bases and 4 bases, there was a span of 7 bases. The CDR3 covers 13 residues. In germline, CDR1 is MNHEY, CDR2 SMNVEV (reference sequence). CDR3 region: CASSLGLYNEQFF. CDR3 sequence (DNA): TGTGCCAGCAGTTTGGGACTTTACAATGAGCAGTTCTTC.

V usage is TRBV27 and J usage is TRBJ1-2, with TRBD1 identical over 12 bases. CDR3 size: 15 residues. From germline, CDR1 is MNHEY and CDR2 SMNVEV (reference sequence). V trimming: 4 bases; J trimming: 5 bases; junction bases outside the gene matches: 5. CDR3 sequence (DNA): TGTGCCAGCAGTTACGGGACAGGGGGCTCTTATGGCTACACCTTC. Amino acid sequence: CASSYGTGGSYGYTF.

This rearrangement joins TRBV30 to TRBJ1-2; no definite D call. Germline V lookup: CDR1 GTSNPN, CDR2 SVGIG (reference sequence). This CDR3 is built from 15 residues. Deletions cut 7 bases from V and 0 bases from J, with 18 bases between. CDR3 residues: CASTDVGPANYGYTF. The CDR3 nucleotides are TGTGCCTCCACTGACGTTGGTCCAGCTAACTATGGCTACACCTTC.

The chain employs TRBV3-1 (or the pseudogene TRBV3-2) and TRBJ2-3; a possible D gene is TRBD1 (6 bases). The CDR3 spans 14 residues. V was clipped by 0 bases and J by 6 bases, with 10 bases between them. CDR1 LGHDT and CDR2 YNNKEL come from the germline V gene (reference sequence). The CDR3 bases are TGTGCCAGCAGCCAAGATCCAGGGGCTGATACGCAGTATTTT. It translates to CASSQDPGADTQYF.

V gene TRBV5-1 combines with J gene TRBJ2-2; no firm D call. The CDR3 sequence is 14 residues long. The V and J ends lost 0 bases and 1 base respectively, with 4 bases between them. Germline loops: CDR1 SGHRS, CDR2 YFSETQ. The CDR3: CASSLDQNTGELFF. Here the CDR3 DNA reads TGCGCCAGCAGCTTGGACCAGAACACCGGGGAGCTGTTTTTT.

The J gene is TRBJ2-7, the V gene TRBV7-2, with no clear D. Trimming cost V 0 bases and J 3 bases, with 9 bases left between them. Germline V gene data show CDR1 as SGHTA and CDR2 as FQGNSA. The CDR3 runs to 14 residues. The CDR3 spells CASSLAELFYEQYF. The CDR3 DNA reads as TGTGCCAGCAGCTTAGCGGAGCTCTTCTACGAGCAGTACTTC.

The rearrangement uses TRBV28 and TRBJ2-1, with 12 nucleotides matching TRBD2. Germline V lookup: CDR1 MDHEN, CDR2 SYDVKM. The CDR3 is made up of 17 amino acids. The J segment lost 5 bases and the V segment lost 4 bases, leaving 9 bases of the junction unmatched. The CDR3 sequence is CASSSRTSGIFNNEQFF. The DNA for the CDR3 is TGTGCCAGCAGTTCCCGGACTAGCGGGATTTTCAACAATGAGCAGTTCTTC.

The chain uses TRBV18 and TRBJ2-5; D call uncertain. The CDR3 is 13 residues long. V lost 2 bases to trimming and J lost 0 bases, with 4 bases between them. CDR1 and CDR2 from the germline V gene are KGHSH and LQKENI. DNA of the CDR3: TGTGCCAGCTCACCATCGGACCAAGAGACCCAGTACTTC. It codes for CASSPSDQETQYF.

The rearrangement joins TRBV5-1 to TRBJ1-1, with no clear D. With 1 base removed from V and 4 bases from J, the gap between germline ends came to 11 bases. Germline V gene sequence: CDR1 SGHRS, CDR2 YFSETQ. The CDR3 covers 14 residues. CDR3 DNA sequence: TGCGCCAGCAGCTTGTCGGGGTCGGGCACTGAAGCTTTCTTT. It specifies CASSLSGSGTEAFF.

The gene calls are TRBV10-2 and TRBJ2-1; TRBD2 might be the D (5 bases). Germline V lookup: CDR1 WSHSY, CDR2 SAAADI. Trimming left V 11 bases short and J 5 bases short, with 16 bases between. CDR3 size: 13 residues. The CDR3 spells CASSSSTNNEQFF. CDR3 DNA: TGCGCCTCTAGCAGTTCGACCAACAATGAGCAGTTCTTC.

V usage is TRBV9 and J usage is TRBJ1-3; TRBD1 agrees at 8 bases. The V gene's germline CDR1 is SGDLS and CDR2 YYNGEE. V shed 0 bases, J shed 7 bases, and the junction held 3 bases outside the gene matches. The CDR3 sequence is 14 residues long. Here the CDR3 reads CASSVAGGGNTIYF. In nucleotides, the CDR3 is TGTGCCAGCAGCGTAGCAGGGGGCGGGAACACCATATATTTT.

This clone was seen more than once but under ten times. The CDR3 loop reads CASSYGQVDYGYTF. The CDR3 DNA is TGTGCCAGCAGCTACGGACAGGTAGATTATGGCTACACCTTC. The V and J genes are TRBV5-5 and TRBJ1-2; 7 positions agree with TRBD1. V dropped 3 bases and J dropped 5; count of bases not matched to a gene: 7. This CDR3 comprises 14 residues. Germline V gene lookup returns CDR1 SGHKS and CDR2 YYEKEE (reference sequence).

The V gene is TRBV6-1, the J gene TRBJ2-5; D might be TRBD2 (6 bases). CDR1 is MNHNS and CDR2 is SASEGT in the germline V gene. CDR3 size: 14 residues. V was trimmed by 2 bases and J by 4 bases, leaving 11 bases between them. The CDR3 DNA reads as TGTGCCAGCAGTGAACCCGGACTATCAGAGACCCAGTACTTC. It translates to CASSEPGLSETQYF.

V is TRBV2 and J is TRBJ2-3, with TRBD2 matching 16 bases. The CDR3 totals 18 residues. The trim removed 6 bases at V and 0 bases at J, leaving 6 bases unmatched. In germline, CDR1 is SNHLY, CDR2 FYNNEI. The CDR3: CASRPGLAGGPSTDTQYF. CDR3 nucleotide sequence: TGTGCCAGCAGACCGGGACTAGCGGGAGGGCCGAGCACAGATACGCAGTATTTT.

The chain employs TRBV5-1 and TRBJ2-5; TRBD1 is a possible D gene (5 bases). The CDR3 has 15 residues. Germline CDR1 reads SGHRS; CDR2 reads YFSETQ. The V end lost 0 bases, the J end lost 5 bases, and 14 bases lay between the germline ends. CDR3 in amino acids: CASSLGQGGVETQYF. For the CDR3, the DNA is TGCGCCAGCAGCTTGGGGCAGGGTGGGGTGGAGACCCAGTACTTC.

The chain joins TRBV27 to TRBJ2-2; 10 bases match TRBD2. In germline, CDR1 is MNHEY, CDR2 SMNVEV (reference sequence). Germline trimming cut 4 bases from V and 6 bases from J; bases unmatched to any gene: 2. The CDR3 runs to 14 residues. The CDR3 sequence: CASSYLAGAGELFF. For the CDR3, the DNA is TGTGCCAGCAGTTACCTAGCGGGAGCCGGGGAGCTGTTTTTT.

The genes are TRBV29-1 and TRBJ1-1; 10 nucleotides align to TRBD1. With V trimmed by 7 bases and J by 0 bases, 2 bases remained unmatched. Germline V gene lookup returns CDR1 SQVTM and CDR2 ANQGSEA. The length of the CDR3 is 13 residues. The CDR3 region is CSGDRGLNTEAFF. The CDR3 DNA follows: TGCAGCGGGGACAGGGGCCTGAACACTGAAGCTTTCTTT.

The chain carries TRBV28 and TRBJ2-3; weak D call: TRBD2 (5 bases). This CDR3 spans 14 amino acids. Germline-derived CDR1 and CDR2 are MDHEN and SYDVKM. The DNA for the CDR3 is TGTGCAACGAACCCCGGCGGGAGCACAGATACGCAGTATTTT. Its protein is CATNPGGSTDTQYF.

This clone was detected once. The chain joins TRBV18 to TRBJ1-1; no firm D call. The germline V and J ends were trimmed by 5 bases and 3 bases, with 10 bases remaining between them. Germline CDR1 reads KGHSH; CDR2 reads LQKENI. This CDR3 contains 13 residues. CDR3 sequence: CASSEGGDTEAFF. CDR3 DNA sequence: TGTGCCAGCTCAGAGGGAGGAGACACTGAAGCTTTCTTT.

The chain is built from TRBV2 and TRBJ1-6, with D unclear. Per germline, CDR1 SNHLY and CDR2 FYNNEI. The CDR3 runs 14 residues. V was clipped by 6 bases and J by 8 bases, with 14 bases between them. The CDR3 is CASSDAGSYSPLHF. CDR3 DNA sequence: TGTGCCAGCAGCGATGCGGGCTCATATTCACCCCTCCACTTT. Looking up the rest from reference TRBV2 and TRBJ1-6 gives the full variable domain: EPEVTQTPSHQVTQMGQEVILRCVPISNHLYFYWYRQILGQKVEFLVSFYNNEISEKSEIFDDQFSVERPDGSNFTLKIRSTKLEDSAMYFCASSDAGSYSPLHFGNGTRLTVT.

The DNA for the CDR3 is TGTGCCAGCAGCCTATCTATAACTAGCGGGAGGGCCCCAGATACGCAGTATTTT. Translated: CASSLSITSGRAPDTQYF. This chain links TRBV7-2 with TRBJ2-3, with 13 bases identical to TRBD2. Germline lookup yields CDR1 SGHTA and CDR2 FQGNSA. The V gene end was trimmed by 5 bases and the J gene end by 4 bases; junction bases not matched to a gene: 12. This CDR3 spans 18 amino acids.

CDR3 loop: CASSALGLAGGGTDTQYF. For the CDR3, the DNA is TGTGCCAGCAGTGCCCTCGGACTAGCGGGGGGAGGCACAGATACGCAGTATTTT. J is TRBJ2-3 and V is TRBV6-1, with 14 positions matching TRBD2. V shed 4 bases and J 1 base; nucleotides not matched to a gene: 7. This CDR3 has 18 residues. Germline V gives CDR1 MNHNS, CDR2 SASEGT.

J is TRBJ2-7 and V is TRBV6-5; a weak D match, TRBD2 (7 bases). The CDR3 has 13 residues. V lost 2 bases to trimming and J lost 5 bases, with 10 bases between them. Germline CDR1 and CDR2: MNHEY and SVGAGI. CDR3 bases: TGTGCCAGCAGTTACGCGGGGGCCGACGAGCAGTACTTC. Protein: CASSYAGADEQYF.

This rearrangement joins TRBV2 to TRBJ1-4, with unresolved D. Germline V CDR1 and CDR2: SNHLY, FYNNEI. The V end lost 5 bases, the J end lost 5 bases, and 9 bases lay between the germline ends. The CDR3 contains 13 residues. In nucleotides, the CDR3 is TGTGCCAGCAGTCGTGAAGAGAATGAAAAACTGTTTTTT. Protein product: CASSREENEKLFF.

Written as DNA, the CDR3 is TGTGCCAGCAGCTTGGCAGGTGGAAATGGCTACACCTTC. As protein: CASSLAGGNGYTF. This rearrangement joins TRBV11-3 to TRBJ1-2; D unclear. The CDR3 contains 13 residues. The V and J ends lost 3 bases and 6 bases respectively, with 11 bases between them. Looked up from germline, CDR1 is SGHNT and CDR2 is YENEEA.

The V gene is TRBV28, the J gene TRBJ2-5; the match to TRBD1 covers 8 bases. Germline values: CDR1 MDHEN, CDR2 SYDVKM. The CDR3 has 15 residues. After removal of 7 bases from V and 5 bases from J, the junction contained 12 bases not matched to a gene. CDR3 in DNA: TGTGCCAGCACTAGTGCACAGGGGGTAGGCGAGACCCAGTACTTC. It specifies CASTSAQGVGETQYF.

The chain is built from TRBV2 and TRBJ2-7, with TRBD1 identical over 8 bases. Unmatched junction bases numbered 7, after V lost 3 bases and J lost 6 bases. Germline CDR1 and CDR2: SNHLY and FYNNEI. The CDR3 extends over 14 amino acids. CDR3 coding DNA: TGTGCCAGCAGTGATCAGACAGGGGATCGCGAGCAGTACTTC. Translation gives CASSDQTGDREQYF.

The rearrangement links TRBV5-1 to TRBJ2-3; D gene uncertain. Germline-derived CDR1 and CDR2 are SGHRS and YFSETQ. Between the trimmed V and J ends, which lost 0 bases and 0 bases, there was a span of 8 bases. The CDR3 loop spans 15 amino acids. The CDR3 DNA sequence: TGCGCCAGCAGCTTGGTCGGGTCTAGCACAGATACGCAGTATTTT. As protein: CASSLVGSSTDTQYF.